These 15 T cell receptor beta chains originate from one sample sequenced in a study of graft-versus-host responses after intestinal transplantation. TCRdb keeps only in-frame clones here, not all; method: immunoSEQ multiplex PCR. The sample shows tens of thousands of clones, around three quarters of them seen only once. The authors processed graft tissue to release intraepithelial and lamina propria lymphocytes. Sample: ileum tissue, taken 12 days after intestinal transplant. The receptors originated from a human patient who received an intestinal transplant, so some T cells may come from the graft donor.

The rearrangement joins TRBV11-3 to TRBJ2-7; 7 bases line up with TRBD2. The CDR3 length is 18 residues. Losses at the gene ends were 4 bases for V and 4 bases for J; bases not matched to a gene: 19. Germline V CDR1 and CDR2: SGHNT, YENEEA. CDR3 nucleotides: TGTGCCAGCAGCTCGCCCAACCGTGGGGGGACTACTAAATACGAGCAGTACTTC. Protein product: CASSSPNRGGTTKYEQYF.

CDR3 residues: CASSSESTRVHEQYF. In DNA, the CDR3 is TGTGCCAGCAGCTCCGAGTCTACTAGGGTCCACGAGCAGTACTTC. The chain recombines TRBV11-1 with TRBJ2-7; possible D gene TRBD2, 5 bases. Germline V gene lookup returns CDR1 SGHAT and CDR2 FQDESV (reference sequence). The V end lost 4 bases, the J end lost 5 bases, and 18 bases lay between the germline ends. CDR3 length equals 15 residues.

V usage is TRBV5-4 and J usage is TRBJ2-2; D is possibly TRBD1 (6 bases). The V end lost 4 bases, the J end lost 5 bases, and 15 bases lay between the germline ends. The germline CDR1 and CDR2 sequences are SGHNT and YYREEE (reference sequence). The CDR3 sequence is 15 residues long. The CDR3 sequence: CASSRQGFVTGELFF. The CDR3 nucleotides are TGTGCCAGCAGCCGGCAGGGGTTCGTAACCGGGGAGCTGTTTTTT.

The rearrangement joins TRBV19 to TRBJ2-1; 8 positions agree with TRBD1. The CDR3 runs 15 residues. The germline CDR1 and CDR2 sequences are LNHDA and SQIVND (reference sequence). With 3 bases clipped from V and 7 bases from J, the junction kept 8 bases outside the gene matches. CDR3 bases: TGTGCCAGTAGTATTAAGTGGACAGGGACGAATGAGCAGTTCTTC. Amino acid sequence: CASSIKWTGTNEQFF. Using reference TRBV19 and TRBJ2-1 for the parts outside the CDR3, the full variable domain is DGGITQSPKYLFRKEGQNVTLSCEQNLNHDAMYWYRQDPGQGLRLIYYSQIVNDFQKGDIAEGYSVSREKKESFPLTVTSAQKNPTAFYLCASSIKWTGTNEQFFGPGTRLTVL.

The rearrangement joins TRBV7-9 to TRBJ2-1, with D perhaps matching TRBD2 (8 bases). The V end was cut by 5 bases, the J end by 5 bases, with 19 bases between. CDR3 length equals 16 residues. Germline V gene sequence: CDR1 SEHNR, CDR2 FQNEAQ (reference sequence). The CDR3 protein is CASSPSGGGTHNEQFF. The DNA for the CDR3 is TGTGCCAGCAGCCCCTCGGGAGGGGGCACCCACAATGAGCAGTTCTTC.

This sequence joins TRBV19 and TRBJ1-2; D is uncertain. From germline, CDR1 is LNHDA and CDR2 SQIVND (reference sequence). V lost 7 bases, J lost 8 bases, and 11 bases lay in between. CDR3 length: 11 amino acids. CDR3 amino acids: CASTHSLGYTF. The CDR3 DNA reads TGTGCCAGTACACATTCGCTGGGCTACACCTTC.

The gene calls are TRBV28 and TRBJ2-3; 10 nucleotides agree with TRBD2. Germline CDR1 MDHEN, CDR2 SYDVKM. The CDR3 has 19 residues. Losses at the gene ends were 4 bases for V and 5 bases for J; bases not matched to a gene: 18. The CDR3 DNA reads as TGTGCCAGCAGTTCCGCGGTTATGTCTAGCGGGAGTCGGGGAGATACGCAGTATTTT. Its protein product is CASSSAVMSSGSRGDTQYF. Looking up the rest from reference TRBV28 and TRBJ2-3 gives the full variable domain: DVKVTQSSRYLVKRTGEKVFLECVQDMDHENMFWYRQDPGLGLRLIYFSYDVKMKEKGDIPEGYSVSREKKERFSLILESASTNQTSMYLCASSSAVMSSGSRGDTQYFGPGTRLTVL.

The chain has TRBV29-1 and TRBJ2-7, with TRBD2 matching 9 bases. V lost 4 bases and J lost 2; bases outside the gene matches: 0. Germline CDR1 reads SQVTM; CDR2 reads ANQGSEA. This CDR3 region has 12 residues. CDR3 residues: CSVGGGAYEQYF. The CDR3 bases are TGCAGCGTTGGCGGGGGGGCCTACGAGCAGTACTTC.

V gene TRBV9 combines with J gene TRBJ1-6; unclear D gene. The CDR3 sequence is 13 residues long. Deletions cut 3 bases from V and 10 bases from J, with 11 bases between. Germline V gene lookup returns CDR1 SGDLS and CDR2 YYNGEE. CDR3 bases: TGTGCCAGCAGCGGACTTGACTTCTCACCCCTCCACTTT. Translated: CASSGLDFSPLHF.

This clone was picked up a small number of times. V is TRBV6-5 and J is TRBJ1-3; D is unclear. V lost 3 bases, J lost 2 bases, and 5 bases lay in between. CDR1 and CDR2 from the germline V gene are MNHEY and SVGAGI. This CDR3 comprises 13 residues. The CDR3 nucleotides read TGTGCCAGCAGTTATACTGCTGGAAACACCATATATTTT. Amino acid sequence: CASSYTAGNTIYF.

The chain combines TRBV12-5 with TRBJ1-1; TRBD1 is a possible D gene (6 bases). Germline-derived CDR1 and CDR2 are LGHNT and FRNRAP. The CDR3 sequence is 14 residues long. V lost 0 bases and J 5 bases, leaving 10 bases between the germline ends. The CDR3 region is CASGLVLRGTEAFF. As DNA, the CDR3 is TGTGCTAGTGGTTTGGTACTGAGGGGGACTGAAGCTTTCTTT.

To note about this clone: Mismatch with germline at one junction end may stem from a read error. The chain combines TRBV5-3 with TRBJ2-3; possibly TRBD2 for D (6 bases). TRBV5-3 falls under the ORF class, with uncertain function. The length of the CDR3 is 15 residues. The chain's CDR3 is CASSLAGDLTDTQYF. In DNA, the CDR3 is TGTGCCAGCAGCTTGGCCGGGGACTTAACAGATACGCAGTATTTT.

The chain links TRBV6-5 to TRBJ1-5; 10 nucleotides agree with TRBD1. Looked up from germline, CDR1 is MNHEY and CDR2 is SVGAGI. This CDR3 has 16 residues. Trimming removed 4 bases from V and 7 bases from J; junction bases left unmatched: 10. The CDR3: CASSWGSGTGDQPQHF. DNA of the CDR3: TGTGCCAGCAGTTGGGGGTCGGGGACAGGGGACCAGCCCCAGCATTTT.

This sequence joins TRBV10-3 and TRBJ1-2, with 8 bases aligning to TRBD1. V dropped 11 bases and J dropped 8; count of bases not matched to a gene: 4. Germline CDR1 reads ENHRY; CDR2 reads SYGVKD. The CDR3 has 10 residues. The CDR3 DNA sequence: TGTGCCGGACAGGGCGTAGGCTACACCTTC. Its protein is CAGQGVGYTF.

This clone occurred once. The chain joins TRBV5-1 to TRBJ2-7; TRBD1 agrees at 9 bases. CDR1 is SGHRS and CDR2 is YFSETQ in the germline V gene. The V and J ends lost 4 bases and 4 bases, in that order; junction bases with no gene match: 9. This CDR3 spans 15 amino acids. The DNA for the CDR3 is TGCGCCAGCAGCCCCCACGGACAGGGGATGTACGAGCAGTACTTC. It encodes CASSPHGQGMYEQYF.